The clone carrying this T cell receptor (beta chain) has more than one count but fewer than ten. Graves' hyperthyroidism is called stable when ophthalmopathy does not progress within 18 months. Patients aged 18 to 65 with hyperthyroidism were newly diagnosed, with duration under 2 months. RNA transcripts gave rise to amplified TCR beta CDR3 regions. The primer set for the first-round RT-PCR of the TCR CDR3 was HTBI. MiXCR was run by TCRdb on the multiplex PCR reads, yielding one entry per CDR3 protein. The table lists around 340,000 distinct CDR3 sequences, roughly 18% of them singletons. This entry belongs to a study of T cells in Graves' hyperthyroidism and ophthalmopathy. The germline V gene has CDR1 MGHRA and CDR2 YSYEKL. The CDR3 has 15 residues. V shed 1 base, J shed 5 bases, and the junction held 7 bases outside the gene matches.

The receptor comes from a woman in her fifties or sixties with Graves' hyperthyroidism. The material sequenced was blood. The genes are TRBV4-1 and TRBJ2-5; 7 positions match TRBD2. The CDR3: CASSQVAGASETQYF. CDR3 DNA: TGCGCCAGCAGCCAAGTTGCGGGAGCTTCGGAGACCCAGTACTTC.